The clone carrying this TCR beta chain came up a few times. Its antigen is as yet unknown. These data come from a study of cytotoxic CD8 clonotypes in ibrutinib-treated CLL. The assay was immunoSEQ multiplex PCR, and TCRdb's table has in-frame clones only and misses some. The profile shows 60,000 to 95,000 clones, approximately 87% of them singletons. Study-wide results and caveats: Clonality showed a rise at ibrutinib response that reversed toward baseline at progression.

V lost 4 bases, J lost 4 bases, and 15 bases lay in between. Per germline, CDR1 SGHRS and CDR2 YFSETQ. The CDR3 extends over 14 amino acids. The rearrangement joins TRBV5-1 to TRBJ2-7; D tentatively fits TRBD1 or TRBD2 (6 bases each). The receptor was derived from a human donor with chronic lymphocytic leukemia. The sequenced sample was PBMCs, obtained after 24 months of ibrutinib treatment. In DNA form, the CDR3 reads TGCGCCAGCAGCCTTGAGGGGGGAAGGTACGAGCAGTACTTC. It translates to CASSLEGGRYEQYF.